These 5 T cell receptor beta chains were all obtained from the same sample, sequenced in a study of neurological immune-mediated disorders. TCRdb re-called the 5' RACE reads with MiXCR, one entry per CDR3 protein. The table shows around 76,000 distinct CDR3 sequences, with roughly 10% occurring only once. Stated time point: longitudinal time-point 1 (baseline). Sequenced sample: PBMCs. The receptors come from a man aged 25-40 years in good health.

A remark on this clonotype: Given a much more abundant clone one base away, this may be a read error. V and J are TRBV27 and TRBJ2-1; no definite D call. CDR3 length: 16 amino acids. V lost 3 bases, J lost 0 bases, and 12 bases lay in between. CDR1 MNHEY and CDR2 SMNVEV come from the germline V gene (reference sequence). DNA for the CDR3: TGTGCCAGCAGTTTCAACAGTCTCCTCTCCTACAATGAGCAGTTCTTC. The encoded protein is CASSFNSLLSYNEQFF.

A few counts support this clonotype. CDR3 DNA sequence: TGTGCCAGCAGTGTGCAGGGTGGGGATACGCAGTATTTT. Its protein is CASSVQGGDTQYF. This chain links TRBV6-1 with TRBJ2-3, with D possibly matching TRBD1 (5 bases). The germline V and J ends were trimmed by 4 bases and 6 bases, with 11 bases remaining between them. This CDR3 is built from 13 residues. Germline CDR1 MNHNS, CDR2 SASEGT.

This clonotype has ten or more counts. CDR3 in amino acids: CASGLRDGELFF. The CDR3 DNA reads as TGTGCCAGCGGACTAAGGGACGGGGAGCTGTTTTTT. The V gene is TRBV27, the J gene TRBJ2-2; the D gene is possibly TRBD2 (6 bases). The germline V gene encodes CDR1 MNHEY and CDR2 SMNVEV (reference sequence). V lost 8 bases and J 7 bases, leaving 11 bases between the germline ends. The CDR3 sequence is 12 residues long.

This clonotype was observed at least ten times. J is TRBJ2-1 and V is TRBV20-1; tentative D call: TRBD2 (5 bases). The V gene lost 3 bases and the J gene lost 6 bases, with 9 bases spanning the gap. Germline CDR1 reads DFQATT; CDR2 reads SNEGSKA (reference sequence). The CDR3 runs 12 residues. CDR3 in amino acids: CSASITSNEQFF. The CDR3 bases are TGCAGTGCTAGTATCACTAGCAATGAGCAGTTCTTC.

This clonotype was counted ten times or more. V is TRBV4-1 and J is TRBJ2-1; tentative D call: TRBD1 (6 bases). From germline, CDR1 is MGHRA and CDR2 YSYEKL. The V and J ends lost 2 bases and 7 bases respectively, with 12 bases between them. The CDR3 is 14 amino acids. Written as DNA, the CDR3 is TGCGCCAGCAGCCAAAATTACAGGGAGAATGAGCAGTTCTTC. Encoded protein: CASSQNYRENEQFF.